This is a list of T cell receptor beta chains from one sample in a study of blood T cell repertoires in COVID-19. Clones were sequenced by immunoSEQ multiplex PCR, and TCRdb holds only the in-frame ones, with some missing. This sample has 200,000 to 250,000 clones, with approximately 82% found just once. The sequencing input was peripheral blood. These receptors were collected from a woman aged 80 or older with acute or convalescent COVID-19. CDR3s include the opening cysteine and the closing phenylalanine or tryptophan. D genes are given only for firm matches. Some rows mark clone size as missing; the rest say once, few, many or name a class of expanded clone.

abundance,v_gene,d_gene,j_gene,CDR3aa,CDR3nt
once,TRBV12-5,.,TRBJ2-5,CASGPRLGVQETQYF,TGTGCTAGTGGTCCAAGGCTAGGGGTTCAAGAGACCCAGTACTTC
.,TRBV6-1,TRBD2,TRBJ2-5,CASSEGTSGQETQYF,TGTGCCAGCAGTGAAGGGACTAGCGGGCAAGAGACCCAGTACTTC
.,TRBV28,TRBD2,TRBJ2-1,CASSTLAGGLNEQFF,TGTGCCAGCAGTACGCTAGCGGGGGGGTTGAATGAGCAGTTCTTC
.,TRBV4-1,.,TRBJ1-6,CASSQMTSDYSPLHF,TGCGCCAGCAGCCAAATGACAAGTGACTACTCACCCCTCCACTTT
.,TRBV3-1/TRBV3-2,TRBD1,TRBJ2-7,CASFRDRNTYEQYF,TGTGCCAGCTTCCGGGACAGGAATACCTACGAGCAGTACTTC
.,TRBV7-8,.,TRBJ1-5,CASSRAGSSNQPQHF,TGTGCCAGCAGCCGAGCGGGCAGTAGCAATCAGCCCCAGCATTTT
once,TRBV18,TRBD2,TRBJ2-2,CASSSAGGITGELFF,TGTGCCAGCTCTTCAGCGGGGGGGATCACCGGGGAGCTGTTTTTT
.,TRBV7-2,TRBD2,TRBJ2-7,CASSLLAGGYEQYF,TGTGCCAGCAGCTTACTAGCGGGGGGCTACGAGCAGTACTTC
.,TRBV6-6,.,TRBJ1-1,CASSYSATDEAFF,TGTGCCAGCAGTTACTCGGCGACAGATGAAGCTTTCTTT
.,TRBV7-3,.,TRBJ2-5,CASSLRQQETQYF,TGTGCCAGCAGCTTAAGGCAGCAAGAGACCCAGTACTTC
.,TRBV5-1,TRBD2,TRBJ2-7,CASSLVPWGSGGAYEQYF,TGCGCCAGCAGCTTGGTCCCGTGGGGGAGCGGGGGGGCCTACGAGCAGTACTTC
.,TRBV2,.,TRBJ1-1,CASSPDSPEAFF,TGTGCCAGCAGTCCTGACAGCCCTGAAGCTTTCTTT
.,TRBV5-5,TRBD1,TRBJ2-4,CASSPPGTVLKNIQYF,TGTGCCAGCAGCCCACCTGGGACAGTACTAAAAAACATTCAGTACTTC
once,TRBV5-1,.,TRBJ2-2,CASSLSGVVTGELFF,TGCGCCAGCAGCTTGTCAGGGGTGGTCACCGGGGAGCTGTTTTTT
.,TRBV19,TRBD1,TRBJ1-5,CASRLQGRGGNQPQHF,TGTGCCAGTAGGCTACAGGGGAGAGGGGGCAATCAGCCCCAGCATTTT
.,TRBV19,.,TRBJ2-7,CASTKGLNSYEQYF,TGTGCCAGTACAAAAGGACTGAACTCCTACGAGCAGTACTTC
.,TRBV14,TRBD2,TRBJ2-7,CASSQFEGTSGRRIPYEQYF,TGTGCCAGCAGCCAATTTGAGGGGACTAGCGGGAGGCGCATCCCCTACGAGCAGTACTTC
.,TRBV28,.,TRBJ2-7,CASRYSSYEQYF,TGTGCCAGCAGGTACAGCTCCTACGAGCAGTACTTC
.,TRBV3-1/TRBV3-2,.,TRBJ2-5,CASSQQGRETQYF,TGTGCCAGCAGCCAGCAGGGGCGAGAGACCCAGTACTTC
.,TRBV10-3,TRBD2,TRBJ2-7,CATQTSGEYEQYF,TGTGCCACTCAGACTAGCGGGGAATACGAGCAGTACTTC
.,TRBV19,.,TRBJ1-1,CASKPTGTPNTEAFF,TGTGCCAGTAAACCGACCGGGACACCGAACACTGAAGCTTTCTTT
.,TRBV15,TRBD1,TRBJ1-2,CATSREGQGAAGYTF,TGTGCCACCAGCAGAGAGGGACAGGGGGCGGCTGGCTACACCTTC
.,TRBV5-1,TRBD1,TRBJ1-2,CASSATGGFYGYTF,TGCGCCAGCAGCGCAACAGGGGGCTTTTATGGCTACACCTTC
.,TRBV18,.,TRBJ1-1,CASSASKIGNTEAFF,TGTGCCAGCTCAGCGAGTAAGATCGGGAACACTGAAGCTTTCTTT
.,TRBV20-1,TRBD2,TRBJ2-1,CSASLRLAGGDEQFF,TGCAGTGCTAGTTTACGACTAGCGGGAGGGGATGAGCAGTTCTTC
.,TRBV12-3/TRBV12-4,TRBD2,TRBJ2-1,CASRAGENNEQFF,TGTGCCAGCAGGGCGGGAGAGAACAATGAGCAGTTCTTC
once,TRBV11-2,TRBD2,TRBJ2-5,CASSSGTSRGTQYF,TGTGCCAGCAGCTCGGGGACTAGCCGTGGGACCCAGTACTTC
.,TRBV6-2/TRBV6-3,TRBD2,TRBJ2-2,CASSRLAGDTGELFF,TGTGCCAGCAGCCGACTAGCGGGGGACACCGGGGAGCTGTTTTTT
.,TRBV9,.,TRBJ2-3,CASSVGTDSTDTQYF,TGTGCCAGCAGCGTAGGGACAGATAGCACAGATACGCAGTATTTT
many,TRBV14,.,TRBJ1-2,CASSQSRGSGYTF,TGTGCCAGCAGCCAATCCAGGGGTAGCGGCTACACCTTC
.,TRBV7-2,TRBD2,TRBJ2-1,CASSRSGTSVDEQFF,TGTGCCAGCAGCCGGTCCGGGACTAGCGTCGATGAGCAGTTCTTC
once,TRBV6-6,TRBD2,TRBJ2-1,CASSQTRQALAGSRRSTNEQFF,TGTGCCAGCAGTCAAACCAGACAAGCACTAGCGGGATCGAGGAGATCAACCAATGAGCAGTTCTTC
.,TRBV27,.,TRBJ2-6,CASSLVQGGSGANVLTF,TGTGCCAGCAGTTTAGTCCAGGGCGGCTCTGGGGCCAACGTCCTGACTTTC
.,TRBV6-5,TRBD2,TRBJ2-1,CASTTGGSGISEQFF,TGTGCCAGCACCACGGGCGGGAGTGGCATCAGTGAGCAGTTCTTC
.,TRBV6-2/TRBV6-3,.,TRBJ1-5,CASSYVSEDQPQHF,TGTGCCAGCAGTTATGTGTCAGAGGATCAGCCCCAGCATTTT
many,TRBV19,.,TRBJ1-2,CASSTPSGNGYTF,TGTGCCAGTAGTACCCCTTCAGGGAACGGCTACACCTTC
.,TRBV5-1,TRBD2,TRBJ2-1,CASTELAGVRNEQFF,TGCGCCAGCACCGAACTAGCGGGAGTCAGGAATGAGCAGTTCTTC
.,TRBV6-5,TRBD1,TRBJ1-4,CASRQQGKTNEKLFF,TGTGCCTCGCGCCAACAGGGGAAGACTAATGAAAAACTGTTTTTT
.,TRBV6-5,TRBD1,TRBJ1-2,CASSLTGQGTGGYTF,TGTGCCAGCAGCCTAACGGGACAGGGGACAGGTGGCTACACCTTC
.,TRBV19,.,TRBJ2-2,CASRSDSILYTGELFF,TGTGCCAGTAGATCCGACAGCATATTATACACCGGGGAGCTGTTTTTT
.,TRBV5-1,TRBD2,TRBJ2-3,CASSSSGGGTDTQYF,TGCGCCAGCAGCAGTAGCGGGGGCGGCACAGATACGCAGTATTTT
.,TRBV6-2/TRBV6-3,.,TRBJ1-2,CASSYSIGADTHYGYTF,TGTGCCAGCAGTTACTCGATTGGGGCAGATACCCACTATGGCTACACCTTC
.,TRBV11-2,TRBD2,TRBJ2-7,CASSLDSGSSYEQYF,TGTGCCAGCAGCTTAGATAGCGGGAGTTCCTACGAGCAGTACTTC
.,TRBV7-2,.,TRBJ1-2,CASSAQNPGDYGYTF,TGTGCCAGCAGCGCACAAAATCCAGGGGACTATGGCTACACCTTC
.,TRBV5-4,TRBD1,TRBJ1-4,CASSRNPGQPNEKLFF,TGTGCCAGCAGTCGAAATCCGGGACAGCCTAATGAAAAACTGTTTTTT
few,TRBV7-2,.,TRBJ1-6,CASSFLPYNSPLHF,TGTGCCAGCAGCTTCCTTCCCTATAATTCACCCCTCCACTTT
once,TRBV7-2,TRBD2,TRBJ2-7,CASSTTYSSGAFTYEQYF,TGTGCCAGCAGCACTACTTATTCTAGCGGGGCCTTCACCTACGAGCAGTACTTC
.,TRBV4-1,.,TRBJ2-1,CASSQGQPLSGEQFF,TGCGCCAGCAGCCAAGGACAGCCTCTCTCGGGTGAGCAGTTCTTC
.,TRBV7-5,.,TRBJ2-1,CVRSLVASGGALQTPRYNEQFF,TGTGTCAGAAGCTTAGTGGCTAGCGGGGGGGCCCTACAGACCCCCCGATACAATGAGCAGTTCTTC
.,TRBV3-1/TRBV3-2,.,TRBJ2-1,CASGHAAINEQFF,TGTGCCAGTGGACATGCCGCGATCAATGAGCAGTTCTTC
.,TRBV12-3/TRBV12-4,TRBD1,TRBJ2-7,CASRATGGYEQYF,TGTGCCAGCAGGGCTACAGGGGGCTACGAGCAGTACTTC
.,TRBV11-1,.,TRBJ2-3,CASSLLYGTDTQYF,TGTGCCAGCAGCCTCCTTTATGGCACAGATACGCAGTATTTT
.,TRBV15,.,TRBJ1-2,CATSRGGRTYGYTF,TGTGCCACCAGCAGAGGCGGCAGAACCTATGGCTACACCTTC
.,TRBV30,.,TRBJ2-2,CAWSIGAGELFF,TGTGCCTGGAGTATCGGGGCCGGGGAGCTGTTTTTT
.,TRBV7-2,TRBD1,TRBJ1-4,CASSTDRGSNEKLFF,TGTGCCAGCAGCACCGACAGGGGGTCTAATGAAAAACTGTTTTTT